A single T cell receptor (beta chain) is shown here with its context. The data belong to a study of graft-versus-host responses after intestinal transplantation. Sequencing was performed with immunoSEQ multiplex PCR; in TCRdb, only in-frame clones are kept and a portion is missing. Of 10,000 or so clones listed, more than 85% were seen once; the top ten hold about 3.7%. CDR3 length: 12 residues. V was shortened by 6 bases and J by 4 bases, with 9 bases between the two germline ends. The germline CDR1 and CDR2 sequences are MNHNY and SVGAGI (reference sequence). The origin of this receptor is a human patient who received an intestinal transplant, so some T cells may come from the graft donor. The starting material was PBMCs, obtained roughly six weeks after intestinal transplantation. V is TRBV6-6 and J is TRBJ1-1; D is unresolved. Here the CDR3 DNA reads TGTGCCAGCAGGCGGGCAGGCACTGAAGCTTTCTTT. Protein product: CASRRAGTEAFF.